The 24 T cell receptor beta chains below all came from one sample that was sequenced in a study of blood T cell repertoires in COVID-19. TCRdb keeps only in-frame clones here, not all; method: immunoSEQ multiplex PCR. The table includes 250,000 to 300,000 clones, 75% to 90% detected once. The source material was peripheral blood. The receptors were gathered from a woman aged 45 to 65 who had recovered from COVID-19.

J is TRBJ2-3 and V is TRBV5-1; no clear D gene. V lost 2 bases and J lost 0, with 10 bases in between. From germline, CDR1 is SGHRS and CDR2 YFSETQ. The length of the CDR3 is 15 residues. CDR3 nucleotide sequence: TGCGCCAGCAGCTTCCCTAGATATAGCACAGATACGCAGTATTTT. Its translation is CASSFPRYSTDTQYF.

This chain joins TRBV7-3 and TRBJ2-1, with no clear D. The CDR3 contains 13 residues. Deletions cut 6 bases from V and 5 bases from J, with 11 bases between. The V gene's germline CDR1 is SGHTA and CDR2 FQGTGA. The CDR3 DNA reads TGTGCCAGCAGTTCACTACCCAACAATGAGCAGTTCTTC. Amino acids: CASSSLPNNEQFF.

The CDR3, as DNA: TGTGCCAGCAGTTTCCGGGGAACCAATCAGCCCCAGCATTTT. Translation gives CASSFRGTNQPQHF. This rearrangement joins TRBV28 to TRBJ1-5; D unresolved. Trimming took 3 bases from V and 3 from J, leaving 9 bases between them. This CDR3 contains 14 residues. CDR1 MDHEN and CDR2 SYDVKM come from the germline V gene.

The genes are TRBV6-2 or TRBV6-3 and TRBJ1-2; 11 nucleotides align to TRBD1. This CDR3 is built from 15 residues. The junction had 10 bases not matched to a gene; V was cut back by 5 bases and J by 8 bases. The germline V gene has CDR1 MNHEY and CDR2 SVGEGT. The CDR3, as DNA: TGTGCCAGCAGTCCCGGGACAGGGGGAACACGGGGCTACACCTTC. It specifies CASSPGTGGTRGYTF.

The V gene is TRBV14, the J gene TRBJ2-5; 14 positions agree with TRBD2. The V segment lost 0 bases and the J segment 5 bases; nucleotides outside the gene matches: 17. The germline CDR1 and CDR2 sequences are SGHDN and FVKESK. The CDR3 covers 21 residues. CDR3 sequence: CASSQERILGLAGALRETQYF. The CDR3 DNA reads as TGTGCCAGCAGCCAAGAACGGATTTTGGGACTAGCGGGAGCCTTAAGGGAGACCCAGTACTTC.

The chain employs TRBV13 and TRBJ1-1; D possibly corresponds to TRBD1 (6 bases). The CDR3 has 12 residues. Trimming took 0 bases from V and 8 from J, leaving 7 bases between them. Germline CDR1 PRHDT, CDR2 FYEKMQ (reference sequence). The CDR3 is CASSLGDSEAFF. CDR3 in DNA: TGTGCCAGCAGCTTAGGGGACAGCGAAGCTTTCTTT.

The chain links TRBV24-1 to TRBJ2-2, with TRBD1 identical over 8 bases. CDR3 length equals 17 residues. Per the germline V gene, CDR1 is KGHDR and CDR2 is SFDVKD. V lost 3 bases, J lost 4 bases, and 9 bases stayed unmatched. As DNA, the CDR3 is TGTGCCACCAGTGATCCCCCAGGACAGGGAAGCACCGGGGAGCTGTTTTTT. It translates to CATSDPPGQGSTGELFF.

This sequence joins TRBV28 and TRBJ1-1, with a possible D match to TRBD1 (6 bases). V lost 6 bases, J lost 0 bases, and 11 bases lay in between. Per germline, CDR1 MDHEN and CDR2 SYDVKM. This CDR3 region has 14 residues. CDR3 loop: CASSRGIMNTEAFF. The CDR3 DNA is TGTGCCAGCAGCAGGGGAATTATGAACACTGAAGCTTTCTTT.

This clone has only one observation. This sequence joins TRBV11-3 and TRBJ1-2; D is undetermined. The V end was cut by 6 bases, the J end by 1 base, with 21 bases between. The CDR3 contains 17 residues. The germline CDR1 and CDR2 sequences are SGHNT and YENEEA. CDR3 bases: TGTGCCAGCAGACACTTCTTGGACCTAGCAAATAACTATGGCTACACCTTC. Its translation is CASRHFLDLANNYGYTF.

This chain's CDR3 is CAISPTVSYGYTF. The CDR3 DNA reads as TGTGCCATCAGTCCAACAGTTTCATATGGCTACACCTTC. V usage is TRBV10-3 and J usage is TRBJ1-2; no firm D call. The V end lost 5 bases, the J end lost 5 bases, and 12 bases lay between the germline ends. The CDR3 has 13 residues. Germline CDR1 and CDR2: ENHRY and SYGVKD.

The chain uses TRBV5-4 and TRBJ1-3; 8 bases are a match to TRBD1. This CDR3 comprises 16 residues. Germline CDR1 and CDR2: SGHNT and YYREEE (reference sequence). The V segment lost 3 bases and the J segment 3 bases; nucleotides outside the gene matches: 8. The CDR3 nucleotides read TGTGCCAGCAGCTCCCCACAGGGGGACGTTGGAAACACCATATATTTT. It codes for CASSSPQGDVGNTIYF.

The chain employs TRBV19 and TRBJ2-1; 11 bases are a match to TRBD2. The J segment lost 4 bases and the V segment lost 5 bases, leaving 4 bases of the junction unmatched. This CDR3 is built from 15 residues. In germline, CDR1 is LNHDA, CDR2 SQIVND (reference sequence). The CDR3 loop is CASSGSGGGYNEQFF. CDR3 DNA sequence: TGTGCCAGTAGTGGTAGCGGGGGGGGATACAATGAGCAGTTCTTC.

The chain couples TRBV6-5 to TRBJ1-2; 7 bases are a match to TRBD1. The CDR3 covers 14 residues. V was pared by 6 bases and J by 4 bases, with 8 bases of the junction left unmatched. Germline V gives CDR1 MNHEY, CDR2 SVGAGI. Written as DNA, the CDR3 is TGTGCCAGCAGCCTCCGACAGGGAGGCTATGGCTACACCTTC. Encoded protein: CASSLRQGGYGYTF.

This chain's CDR3 is CASSLKAGASSYNEQFF. In DNA form, the CDR3 reads TGTGCCAGCAGCCTAAAGGCAGGGGCCAGCTCCTACAATGAGCAGTTCTTC. This chain connects TRBV7-8 to TRBJ2-1, with D possibly TRBD1 on 6 matching bases. V dropped 5 bases and J dropped 0 bases, with 17 bases sitting between them. CDR1 and CDR2 (germline): SGHVS, FQNEAQ. CDR3 length equals 17 residues.

The chain employs TRBV19 and TRBJ2-7; D is unresolved. V gave up 2 bases and J gave up 1 base, with 12 bases separating them. CDR1 LNHDA and CDR2 SQIVND come from the germline V gene (reference sequence). The CDR3 totals 15 residues. The CDR3 DNA sequence: TGTGCCAGTAGTATACGGCGGTCCGGGTCCTACGAGCAGTACTTC. This encodes CASSIRRSGSYEQYF.

The J gene is TRBJ2-3, the V gene TRBV4-2, with D tentatively TRBD2 (6 bases). The germline gives CDR1 LGHNA, CDR2 YNFKEQ. CDR3 length: 16 amino acids. Trimming took off 1 base at V and 6 bases at J, with 17 bases between the two ends. CDR3 in DNA: TGTGCCAGCAGCCAAGGTCTGGGCGGGGAAATGGATACGCAGTATTTT. Translation: CASSQGLGGEMDTQYF.

V and J are TRBV28 and TRBJ2-7; 7 bases are a match to TRBD1. V lost 6 bases and J lost 1; bases outside the gene matches: 6. CDR1 MDHEN and CDR2 SYDVKM come from the germline V gene. The CDR3 runs to 14 residues. The CDR3 DNA is TGTGCCAGCAGGGGTCGGGACAGTTCCTACGAGCAGTACTTC. This translates into CASRGRDSSYEQYF.

V is TRBV5-1 and J is TRBJ2-7; a possible D gene is TRBD2 (5 bases). Germline-derived CDR1 and CDR2 are SGHRS and YFSETQ. V lost 0 bases and J lost 0, with 7 bases in between. This CDR3 spans 14 amino acids. The CDR3 sequence is CASSLERISYEQYF. The DNA of the CDR3 is TGCGCCAGCAGCTTGGAGCGGATCTCCTACGAGCAGTACTTC.

The V gene is TRBV29-1, the J gene TRBJ1-2; D possibly corresponds to TRBD1 (6 bases). Germline V gene lookup returns CDR1 SQVTM and CDR2 ANQGSEA. V was trimmed by 3 bases and J by 0 bases, leaving 8 bases between them. The CDR3 has 13 amino acids. CDR3 DNA sequence: TGCAGCGTTGAGGACAGTGCTAACTATGGCTACACCTTC. It is translated as CSVEDSANYGYTF.

Comment on this clone: The junction departs from germline at one end; a sequencing error may be responsible. J is TRBJ2-7 and V is TRBV7-8; 7 bases align to TRBD2. Germline-derived CDR1 and CDR2 are SGHVS and FQNEAQ. This CDR3 region has 15 residues. The CDR3 region is CASRLELAVTYEQYF. CDR3 nucleotides: TGTGCCAGCAGGTTAGAGCTAGCGGTAACCTACGAGCAGTACTTC.

The chain links TRBV19 to TRBJ2-7; D perhaps matches TRBD1 (6 bases). The germline V gene encodes CDR1 LNHDA and CDR2 SQIVND (reference sequence). The V gene lost 3 bases and the J gene lost 0 bases, with 9 bases spanning the gap. This CDR3 contains 14 residues. The CDR3 bases are TGTGCCAGTAGTATGGGGGACAACTCCTACGAGCAGTACTTC. It encodes CASSMGDNSYEQYF.

V is TRBV28 and J is TRBJ2-2, with 7 bases lining up with TRBD2. CDR1 and CDR2 (germline): MDHEN, SYDVKM. V gave up 7 bases and J gave up 6 bases; unmatched junction bases: 14. CDR3 size: 16 residues. The CDR3 DNA sequence: TGTGCCAGCAAATCACTCCCCGCGGGAGTATCCGGGGAGCTGTTTTTT. Translating gives CASKSLPAGVSGELFF.

The chain employs TRBV9 and TRBJ1-2; perhaps TRBD1 as D (6 bases). In germline, CDR1 is SGDLS, CDR2 YYNGEE. CDR3 length: 15 residues. Trimming removed 3 bases from V and 4 bases from J, with 16 bases in between. DNA of the CDR3: TGTGCCAGCAGCGGGGGGGGCAGGCAGGGCTATGGCTACACCTTC. Protein sequence: CASSGGGRQGYGYTF.

The chain is built from TRBV6-2 or TRBV6-3 and TRBJ1-5, with 8 bases aligning to TRBD1. This CDR3 spans 16 amino acids. The J segment lost 4 bases and the V segment lost 5 bases, leaving 10 bases of the junction unmatched. In germline, CDR1 is MNHEY, CDR2 SVGEGT. Here the CDR3 DNA reads TGTGCCAGCAGTCCCTCTACAGGGGGTACTAATCAGCCCCAGCATTTT. Its protein product is CASSPSTGGTNQPQHF.